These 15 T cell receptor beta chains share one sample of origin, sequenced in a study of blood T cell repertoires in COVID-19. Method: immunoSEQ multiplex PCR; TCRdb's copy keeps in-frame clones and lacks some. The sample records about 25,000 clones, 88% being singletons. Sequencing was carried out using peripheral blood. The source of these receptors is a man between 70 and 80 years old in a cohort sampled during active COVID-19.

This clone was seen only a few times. DNA of the CDR3: TGTGCCAGCAGCTTACTGGCAGGGGCGGACTACGAGCAGTACTTC. This encodes CASSLLAGADYEQYF. The rearrangement links TRBV7-3 to TRBJ2-7, with a tentative D call TRBD1 (6 bases). Deletions cut 2 bases from V and 3 bases from J, with 14 bases between. The germline V gene has CDR1 SGHTA and CDR2 FQGTGA. This CDR3 is 15 amino acids long.

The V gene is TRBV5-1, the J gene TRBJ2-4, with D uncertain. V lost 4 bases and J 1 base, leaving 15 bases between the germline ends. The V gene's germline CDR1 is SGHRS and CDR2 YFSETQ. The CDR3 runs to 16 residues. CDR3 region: CASSASLSAAKNIQYF. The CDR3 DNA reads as TGCGCCAGCAGCGCCTCCCTAAGTGCTGCCAAAAACATTCAGTACTTC. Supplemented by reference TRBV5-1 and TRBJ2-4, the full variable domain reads KAGVTQTPRYLIKTRGQQVTLSCSPISGHRSVSWYQQTPGQGLQFLFEYFSETQRNKGNFPGRFSGRQFSNSRSEMNVSTLELGDSALYLCASSASLSAAKNIQYFGAGTRLSVL.

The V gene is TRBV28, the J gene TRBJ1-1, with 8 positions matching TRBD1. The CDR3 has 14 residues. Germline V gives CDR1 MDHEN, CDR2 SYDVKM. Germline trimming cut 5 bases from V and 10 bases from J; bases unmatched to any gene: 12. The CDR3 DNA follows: TGTGCCAGCAGTCCCCCGACAGGGGAGAAAGGAGCTTTCTTT. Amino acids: CASSPPTGEKGAFF.

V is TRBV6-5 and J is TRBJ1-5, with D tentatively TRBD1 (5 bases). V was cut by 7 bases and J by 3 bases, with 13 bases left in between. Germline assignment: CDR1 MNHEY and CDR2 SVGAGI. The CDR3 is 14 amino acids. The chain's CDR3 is CASIRQGDNQPQHF. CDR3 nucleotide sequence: TGTGCCAGCATTCGACAAGGGGACAATCAGCCCCAGCATTTT.

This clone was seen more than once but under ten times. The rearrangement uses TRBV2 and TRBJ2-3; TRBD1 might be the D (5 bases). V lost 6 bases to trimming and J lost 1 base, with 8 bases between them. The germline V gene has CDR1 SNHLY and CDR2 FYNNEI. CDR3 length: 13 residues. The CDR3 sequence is CASRVTGTDTQYF. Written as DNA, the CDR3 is TGTGCCAGCAGGGTGACAGGCACAGATACGCAGTATTTT.

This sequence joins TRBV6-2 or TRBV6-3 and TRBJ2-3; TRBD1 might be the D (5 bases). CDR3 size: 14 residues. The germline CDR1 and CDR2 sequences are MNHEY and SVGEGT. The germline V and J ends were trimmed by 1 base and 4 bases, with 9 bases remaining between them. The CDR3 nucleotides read TGTGCCAGCAGTTACTTGGACACGTCAGATACGCAGTATTTT. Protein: CASSYLDTSDTQYF.

This chain's CDR3 is CASSQALRYNEQFF. The CDR3 nucleotides read TGTGCCAGCAGCCAAGCTCTCCGCTACAATGAGCAGTTCTTC. The V call is TRBV3-1 (or the pseudogene TRBV3-2), the J call TRBJ2-1; D is unclear. Trimming took off 1 base at V and 3 bases at J, with 7 bases between the two ends. Germline V gives CDR1 LGHDT, CDR2 YNNKEL (reference sequence). This CDR3 is 14 amino acids long.

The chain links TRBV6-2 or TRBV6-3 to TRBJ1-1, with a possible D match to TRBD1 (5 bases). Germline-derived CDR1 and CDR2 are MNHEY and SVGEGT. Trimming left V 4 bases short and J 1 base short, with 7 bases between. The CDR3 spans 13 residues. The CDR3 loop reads CASSFGANTEAFF. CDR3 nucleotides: TGTGCCAGCAGTTTTGGGGCGAACACTGAAGCTTTCTTT.

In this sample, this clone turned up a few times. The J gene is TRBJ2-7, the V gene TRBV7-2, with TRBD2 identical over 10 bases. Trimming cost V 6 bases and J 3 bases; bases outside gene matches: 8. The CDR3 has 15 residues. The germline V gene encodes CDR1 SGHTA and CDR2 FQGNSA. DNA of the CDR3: TGTGCCAGCAGATCCAGCGGGAGGGCCCGCTACGAGCAGTACTTC. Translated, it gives CASRSSGRARYEQYF.

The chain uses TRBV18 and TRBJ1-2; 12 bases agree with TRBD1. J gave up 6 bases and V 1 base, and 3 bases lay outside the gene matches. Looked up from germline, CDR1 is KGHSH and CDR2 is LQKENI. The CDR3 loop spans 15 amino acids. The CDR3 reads CASSPRGQGADGYTF. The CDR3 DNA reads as TGTGCCAGCTCACCACGGGGACAGGGGGCCGATGGCTACACCTTC.

CDR3 sequence reads: CASSLVQGNEQYF. Written as DNA, the CDR3 is TGTGCCAGCAGTTTAGTCCAGGGGAACGAGCAGTACTTC. V usage is TRBV12-3 or TRBV12-4 and J usage is TRBJ2-7; possibly TRBD1 for D (6 bases). The CDR3 covers 13 residues. V was cut by 1 base and J by 5 bases, with 9 bases left in between.

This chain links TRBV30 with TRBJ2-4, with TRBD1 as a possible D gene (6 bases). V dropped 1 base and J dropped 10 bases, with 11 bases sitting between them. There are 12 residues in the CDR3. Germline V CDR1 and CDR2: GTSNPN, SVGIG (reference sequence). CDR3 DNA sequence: TGTGCCTGGAGTGGGACAGCGAAGATTCAGTACTTC. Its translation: CAWSGTAKIQYF. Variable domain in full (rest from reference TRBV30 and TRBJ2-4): SQTIHQWPATLVQPVGSPLSLECTVEGTSNPNLYWYRQAAGRGLQLLFYSVGIGQISSEVPQNLSASRPQDRQFILSSKKLLLSDSGFYLCAWSGTAKIQYFGAGTRLSVL.

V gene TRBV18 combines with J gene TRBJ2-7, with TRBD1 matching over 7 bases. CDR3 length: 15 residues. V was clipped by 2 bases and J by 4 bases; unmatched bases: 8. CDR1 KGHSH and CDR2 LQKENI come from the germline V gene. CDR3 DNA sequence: TGTGCCAGCTCACCAGATAGGACAGGACGGTACGAGCAGTACTTC. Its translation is CASSPDRTGRYEQYF.

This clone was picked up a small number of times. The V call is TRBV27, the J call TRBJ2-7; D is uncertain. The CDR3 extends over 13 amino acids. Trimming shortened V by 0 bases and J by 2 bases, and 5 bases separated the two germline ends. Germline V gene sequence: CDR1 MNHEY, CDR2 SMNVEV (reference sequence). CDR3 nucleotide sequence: TGTGCCAGCAGTTTATCGCGGACCTACGAGCAGTACTTC. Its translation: CASSLSRTYEQYF.

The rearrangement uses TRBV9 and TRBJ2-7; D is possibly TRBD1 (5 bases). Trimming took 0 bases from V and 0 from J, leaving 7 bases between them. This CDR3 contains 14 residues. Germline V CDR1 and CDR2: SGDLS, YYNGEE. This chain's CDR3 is CASSVGTNSYEQYF. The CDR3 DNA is TGTGCCAGCAGCGTAGGGACAAACTCCTACGAGCAGTACTTC.